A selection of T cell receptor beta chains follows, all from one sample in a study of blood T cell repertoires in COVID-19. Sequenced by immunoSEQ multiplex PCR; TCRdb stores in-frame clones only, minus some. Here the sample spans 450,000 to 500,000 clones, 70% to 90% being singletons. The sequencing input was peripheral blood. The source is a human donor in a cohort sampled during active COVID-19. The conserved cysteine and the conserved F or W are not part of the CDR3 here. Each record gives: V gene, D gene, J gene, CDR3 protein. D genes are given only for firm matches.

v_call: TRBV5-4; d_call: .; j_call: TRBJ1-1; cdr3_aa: ASSLGSGGSQGLGTEAF
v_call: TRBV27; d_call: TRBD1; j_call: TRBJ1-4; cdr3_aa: ARRLDREYGTNEKLF
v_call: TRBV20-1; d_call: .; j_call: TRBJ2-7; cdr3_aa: SASLSGANFEQY
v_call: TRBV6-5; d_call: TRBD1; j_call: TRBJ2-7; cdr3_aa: ASGSPGTGDYEQY
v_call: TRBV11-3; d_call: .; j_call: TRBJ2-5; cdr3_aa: ASSLGGQFQETQY
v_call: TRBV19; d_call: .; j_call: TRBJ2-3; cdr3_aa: ASRGGEGHTDTQY
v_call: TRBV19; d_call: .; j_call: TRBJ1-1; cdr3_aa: ASSIGPGHVTEAF
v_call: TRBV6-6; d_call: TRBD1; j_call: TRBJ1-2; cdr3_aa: ASSSRTGVGYT
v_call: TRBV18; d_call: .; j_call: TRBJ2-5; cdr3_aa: ASSLQAQETQY
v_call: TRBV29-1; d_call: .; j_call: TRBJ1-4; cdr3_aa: SVRGGVSEKLF
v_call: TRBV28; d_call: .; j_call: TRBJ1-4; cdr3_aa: ASCPSRFAANEKLF
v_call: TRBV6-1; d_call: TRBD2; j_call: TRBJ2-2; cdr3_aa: ASSVFRASGGITGELF
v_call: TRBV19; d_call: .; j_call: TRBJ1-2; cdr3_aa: ASSMGRRGGRGYT
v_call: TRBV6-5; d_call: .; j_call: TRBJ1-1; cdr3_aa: ASSYSIGVTEAF
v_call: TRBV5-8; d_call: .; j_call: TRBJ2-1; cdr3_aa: ASSLLGRSYNEQF
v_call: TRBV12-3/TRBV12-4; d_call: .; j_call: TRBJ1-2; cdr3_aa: ASSLGEAGSIT
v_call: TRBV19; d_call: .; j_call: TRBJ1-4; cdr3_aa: ASSMGTTNANEKLF
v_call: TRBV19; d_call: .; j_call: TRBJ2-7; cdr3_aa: ASSMGGRSDFEQY
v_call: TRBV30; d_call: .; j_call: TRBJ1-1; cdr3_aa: AWGPQGSGTEAF
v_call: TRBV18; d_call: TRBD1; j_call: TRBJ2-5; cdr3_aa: ASSPGTGQETQY
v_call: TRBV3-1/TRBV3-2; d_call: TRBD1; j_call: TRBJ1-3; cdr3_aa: ASSRYGQGVSGNTIY
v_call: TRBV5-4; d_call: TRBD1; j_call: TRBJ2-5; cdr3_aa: ASSRDRGLGETQY
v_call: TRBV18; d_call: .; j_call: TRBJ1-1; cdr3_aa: ASSPPLGEGTEAF
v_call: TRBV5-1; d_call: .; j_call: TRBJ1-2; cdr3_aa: ASSFDPTALYGYT
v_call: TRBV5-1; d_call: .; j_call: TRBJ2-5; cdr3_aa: ASSLEDFLRETQY
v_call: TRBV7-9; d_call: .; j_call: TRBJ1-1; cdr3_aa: ASSSPNVDTEAF
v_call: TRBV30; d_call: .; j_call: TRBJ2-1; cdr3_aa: AWTDSWAPRSYNEQF
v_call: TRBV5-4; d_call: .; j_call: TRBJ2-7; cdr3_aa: ASSLGFQGYEQY
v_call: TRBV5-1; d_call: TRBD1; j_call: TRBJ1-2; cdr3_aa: ASSARTGGNYGYT
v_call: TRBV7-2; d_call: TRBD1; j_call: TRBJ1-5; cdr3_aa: ASSSETGLRQPQH
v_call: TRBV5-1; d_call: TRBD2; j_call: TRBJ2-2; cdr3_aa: ASSSRRGANTGELF
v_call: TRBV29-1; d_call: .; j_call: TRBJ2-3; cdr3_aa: SVEQGDTQY
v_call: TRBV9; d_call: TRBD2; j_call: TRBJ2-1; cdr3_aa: ASSVGIAGGVENEQF
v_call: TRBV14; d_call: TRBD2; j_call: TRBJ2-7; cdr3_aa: ASSKLAGVYEQY
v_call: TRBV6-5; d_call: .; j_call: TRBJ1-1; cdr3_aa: ASTQPGRGTEAF
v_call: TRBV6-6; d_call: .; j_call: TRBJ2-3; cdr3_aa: ASSYPSGSTDTQY
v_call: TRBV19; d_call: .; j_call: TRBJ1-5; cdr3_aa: ASQQGYSNQPQH
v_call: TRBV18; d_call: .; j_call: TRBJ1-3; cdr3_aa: ASIPEGDTIY
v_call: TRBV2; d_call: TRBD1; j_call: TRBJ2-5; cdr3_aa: ASSEALIRQGLWETQY
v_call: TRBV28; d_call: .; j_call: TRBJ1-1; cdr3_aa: ASIKNTEAF
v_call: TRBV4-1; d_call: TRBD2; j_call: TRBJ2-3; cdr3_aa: ASSQAASGSITDTQY
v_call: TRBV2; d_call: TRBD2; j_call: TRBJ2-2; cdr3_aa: ASTGTSVAGELF
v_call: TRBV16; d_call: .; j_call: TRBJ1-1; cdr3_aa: ASSQSRPDRGNTEAF
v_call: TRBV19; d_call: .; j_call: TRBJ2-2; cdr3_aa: ASTPGSGNTGELF
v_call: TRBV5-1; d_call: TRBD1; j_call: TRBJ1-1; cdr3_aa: ASKWTGGETEAF
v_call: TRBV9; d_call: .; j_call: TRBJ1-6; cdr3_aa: ASSVESSSPLH
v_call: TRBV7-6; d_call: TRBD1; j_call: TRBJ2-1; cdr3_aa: ASSAGQGSYNEQF
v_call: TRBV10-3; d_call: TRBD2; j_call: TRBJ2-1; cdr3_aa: AISGGSVNEQF
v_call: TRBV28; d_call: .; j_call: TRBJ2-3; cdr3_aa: ASSLRTLGDTQY
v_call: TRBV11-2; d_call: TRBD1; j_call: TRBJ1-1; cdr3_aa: ASSLRTGENTEAF
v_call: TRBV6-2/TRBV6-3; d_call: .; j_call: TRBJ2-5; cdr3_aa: ASSYSGLTQTQY
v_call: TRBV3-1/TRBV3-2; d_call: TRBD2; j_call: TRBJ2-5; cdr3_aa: ASHRTSGETQY
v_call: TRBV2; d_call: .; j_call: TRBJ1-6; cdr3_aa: ASSEPGTLNSPLH
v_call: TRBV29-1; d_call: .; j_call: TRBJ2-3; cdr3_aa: SGGTTDTQY
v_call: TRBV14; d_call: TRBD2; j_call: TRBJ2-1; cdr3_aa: ASSQRGAGGFYNEQF
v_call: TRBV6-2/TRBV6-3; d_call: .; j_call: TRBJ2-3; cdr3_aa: ASSSASHTQY
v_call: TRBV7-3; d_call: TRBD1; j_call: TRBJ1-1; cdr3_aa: ASSDRDRGGTEAF
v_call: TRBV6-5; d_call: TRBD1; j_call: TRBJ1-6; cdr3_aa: GYGTGNSPLH
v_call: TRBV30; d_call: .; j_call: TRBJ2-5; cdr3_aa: AWSRRDLQSGPQY